The 23 T cell receptor beta chains listed next were all sequenced from one sample in a study of technical replicates of blood from a few donors. TCRdb keeps only in-frame clones here, not all; method: immunoSEQ multiplex PCR. The sample records under 85,000 clones, roughly 93% being singletons. The sequenced sample consisted of T cells isolated from PBMCs. These TCRs come from a human donor in good health.

The V gene is TRBV16, the J gene TRBJ2-7; 12 bases fit TRBD1. Germline-derived CDR1 and CDR2 are KGHSY and FQNENV. V was pared by 3 bases and J by 6 bases, with 9 bases of the junction left unmatched. This CDR3 region has 16 residues. The CDR3 DNA follows: TGTGCCAGCAGCCAGACAGGGGGGACAGGGGGCTTCGAGCAGTACTTC. Encoded protein: CASSQTGGTGGFEQYF.

This chain links TRBV9 with TRBJ1-2; tentative D call: TRBD1 (6 bases). Germline V gene sequence: CDR1 SGDLS, CDR2 YYNGEE. V lost 1 base to trimming and J lost 8 bases, with 12 bases between them. CDR3 length: 13 residues. The CDR3 spells CASSVYRVRGYTF. CDR3 DNA: TGTGCCAGCAGCGTATACAGGGTGAGAGGCTACACCTTC.

This chain connects TRBV9 to TRBJ1-3; the D gene is possibly TRBD1 (6 bases). CDR3 length equals 15 residues. Germline CDR1 and CDR2: SGDLS and YYNGEE. The V end lost 0 bases, the J end lost 4 bases, and 11 bases lay between the germline ends. CDR3 coding DNA: TGTGCCAGCAGCGTAGATGGGGGCCAAGGAAACACCATATATTTT. As protein: CASSVDGGQGNTIYF.

The chain has TRBV7-9 and TRBJ2-3, with D uncertain. The CDR3 spans 14 residues. Looked up from germline, CDR1 is SEHNR and CDR2 is FQNEAQ (reference sequence). Trimming took 3 bases from V and 4 from J, leaving 11 bases between them. DNA of the CDR3: TGTGCCAGCAGCTTTCGAGGAATTGCAGATACGCAGTATTTT. Translated, it gives CASSFRGIADTQYF.

This chain connects TRBV11-3 to TRBJ2-5; 8 bases are a match to TRBD1. This CDR3 spans 14 amino acids. With V trimmed by 6 bases and J by 5 bases, 8 bases remained unmatched. Germline V CDR1 and CDR2: SGHNT, YENEEA. CDR3 bases: TGTGCCAGCAGATGGACAGGGATTTTGGAGACCCAGTACTTC. It encodes CASRWTGILETQYF.

The chain links TRBV19 to TRBJ2-5; no clear D gene. Germline V gene lookup returns CDR1 LNHDA and CDR2 SQIVND (reference sequence). The V end lost 6 bases, the J end lost 5 bases, and 10 bases lay between the germline ends. The CDR3 loop spans 12 amino acids. For the CDR3, the DNA is TGTGCCAGTAGAGCGAATTGGGAGACCCAGTACTTC. Amino acids: CASRANWETQYF.

This clone has just a few counts. This sequence joins TRBV29-1 and TRBJ1-1, with 7 nucleotides matching TRBD1. Germline V gene data show CDR1 as SQVTM and CDR2 as ANQGSEA. The J segment lost 4 bases and the V segment lost 6 bases, leaving 2 bases of the junction unmatched. The CDR3 has 11 amino acids. CDR3 DNA: TGCAGCGTGTGGACAGGCACTGAAGCTTTCTTT. This sequence encodes CSVWTGTEAFF.

V gene TRBV5-1 combines with J gene TRBJ2-1; 16 bases are shared with TRBD2. V shed 4 bases, J shed 9 bases, and the junction held 4 bases outside the gene matches. This CDR3 region has 15 residues. Germline CDR1 SGHRS, CDR2 YFSETQ. As DNA, the CDR3 is TGCGCCAGCAGCCTGGGACTAGCGGGAGGGCGTGAGCAGTTCTTC. Its protein is CASSLGLAGGREQFF.

The J gene is TRBJ2-7, the V gene TRBV7-2; TRBD2 might be the D (5 bases). Trimming cost V 1 base and J 0 bases, with 7 bases left between them. CDR3 length: 14 amino acids. Germline V gene sequence: CDR1 SGHTA, CDR2 FQGNSA. This CDR3 reads CASSLGGLSYEQYF. The CDR3 nucleotides are TGTGCCAGCAGCTTAGGAGGGCTCTCCTACGAGCAGTACTTC. Full variable domain (remainder filled in from reference TRBV7-2 and TRBJ2-7): GAGVSQSPSNKVTEKGKDVELRCDPISGHTALYWYRQSLGQGLEFLIYFQGNSAPDKSGLPSDRFSAERTGGSVSTLTIQRTQQEDSAVYLCASSLGGLSYEQYFGPGTRLTVT.

For the CDR3, the DNA is TGCGCCAGCAGCCAAACGACTAGCGGTAGCACAGATACGCAGTATTTT. Amino acid sequence: CASSQTTSGSTDTQYF. This chain uses TRBV4-1 with TRBJ2-3, with 9 bases identical to TRBD2. Trimming at V came to 2 bases and at J to 0 bases, leaving 3 bases not matched to a gene. Germline V gives CDR1 MGHRA, CDR2 YSYEKL. The CDR3 extends over 16 amino acids.

The rearrangement joins TRBV28 to TRBJ1-3; D possibly corresponds to TRBD1 (6 bases). Germline loops: CDR1 MDHEN, CDR2 SYDVKM. V was clipped by 10 bases and J by 4 bases, with 23 bases between them. This CDR3 contains 16 residues. The CDR3 loop is CAIQSTASGTGNTIYF. CDR3 in DNA: TGTGCCATCCAATCTACGGCCTCGGGGACAGGAAACACCATATATTTT.

The V call is TRBV14, the J call TRBJ1-2; TRBD1 agrees at 9 bases. Germline V gene lookup returns CDR1 SGHDN and CDR2 FVKESK. V trimming: 4 bases; J trimming: 5 bases; junction bases outside the gene matches: 8. The CDR3 is made up of 15 amino acids. CDR3 in DNA: TGTGCCAGCAGCCTCCGGGACAGGGTCACGTATGGCTACACCTTC. Translated: CASSLRDRVTYGYTF.

CDR3 DNA: TGTGCCAGCAGCTTAGTTGTTGGGGGGGATCAGCCCCAGCATTTT. Translation: CASSLVVGGDQPQHF. The chain employs TRBV7-2 and TRBJ1-5; D is possibly TRBD1 (5 bases). CDR1 and CDR2 (germline): SGHTA, FQGNSA. This CDR3 region has 15 residues. Trimming took 1 base from V and 5 from J, leaving 12 bases between them. Looking up the rest from reference TRBV7-2 and TRBJ1-5 gives the full variable domain: GAGVSQSPSNKVTEKGKDVELRCDPISGHTALYWYRQSLGQGLEFLIYFQGNSAPDKSGLPSDRFSAERTGGSVSTLTIQRTQQEDSAVYLCASSLVVGGDQPQHFGDGTRLSIL.

V and J are TRBV9 and TRBJ2-3; weak D call: TRBD2 (6 bases). The length of the CDR3 is 15 residues. V was pared by 4 bases and J by 2 bases, with 14 bases between. From germline, CDR1 is SGDLS and CDR2 YYNGEE. The CDR3 region is CASSFRELLTDTQYF. CDR3 coding DNA: TGTGCCAGCAGCTTTCGGGAGTTACTCACAGATACGCAGTATTTT.

The rearrangement uses TRBV27 and TRBJ2-3; possibly TRBD2 for D (5 bases). The V end was cut by 4 bases, the J end by 3 bases, with 11 bases between. The CDR3 length is 14 residues. Germline values: CDR1 MNHEY, CDR2 SMNVEV (reference sequence). The chain's CDR3 is CASSWLASTDTQYF. CDR3 DNA sequence: TGTGCCAGCAGTTGGCTAGCTTCGACAGATACGCAGTATTTT.

The chain carries TRBV15 and TRBJ2-3; D perhaps matches TRBD1 (6 bases). Germline CDR1 is LNHNV and CDR2 is YYDKDF (reference sequence). V was cut by 1 base and J by 0 bases, with 11 bases left in between. The CDR3 totals 16 residues. This CDR3 is CATSRGTGLSTDTQYF. CDR3 coding DNA: TGTGCCACCAGCAGAGGAACAGGGTTAAGCACAGATACGCAGTATTTT.

The V gene is TRBV10-3, the J gene TRBJ1-2, with D tentatively TRBD1 (6 bases). Germline lookup yields CDR1 ENHRY and CDR2 SYGVKD. The CDR3 runs to 15 residues. Trimming left V 3 bases short and J 4 bases short, with 15 bases between. CDR3 in amino acids: CAISDRDTQIYGYTF. The DNA for the CDR3 is TGTGCCATCAGTGACCGGGACACGCAAATCTATGGCTACACCTTC.

The CDR3, as DNA: TGTGCCAGCATCCCTTCCGGGAGGTTTACGGAAAAACTGTTTTTT. It is translated as CASIPSGRFTEKLFF. This chain joins TRBV21-1 and TRBJ1-4. TRBV21-1 represents a pseudogene. CDR3 length equals 15 residues.

Comment on this clone: The junction departs from the called germline gene at one end, perhaps through a read error. The chain uses TRBV27 and TRBJ2-1; 16 bases align to TRBD2. The CDR3 loop spans 14 amino acids. Germline V lookup: CDR1 MNHEY, CDR2 SMNVEV (reference sequence). The CDR3 loop reads CASTGGTSGREVIF. As DNA, the CDR3 is TGTGCCAGCACCGGAGGGACTAGCGGGAGGGAAGTAATCTTC.

The chain is built from TRBV11-2 and TRBJ2-1; D possibly corresponds to TRBD2 (5 bases). With 3 bases removed from V and 4 bases from J, the gap between germline ends came to 13 bases. The CDR3 extends over 15 amino acids. In germline, CDR1 is SGHAT, CDR2 FQNNGV. CDR3 residues: CASSFGGRIYNEQFF. The CDR3, as DNA: TGTGCCAGCAGCTTCGGCGGGCGAATTTACAATGAGCAGTTCTTC.

This chain connects TRBV25-1 to TRBJ2-5, with D tentatively TRBD2 (6 bases). Germline-derived CDR1 and CDR2 are MGHDK and SYGVNS. This CDR3 is built from 15 residues. Trimming shortened V by 10 bases and J by 2 bases, and 20 bases separated the two germline ends. In DNA form, the CDR3 reads TGTGCCACCGCCTTTACAAGTAGCGGACAAGAGACCCAGTACTTC. Protein: CATAFTSSGQETQYF.

This clone has a single count. The genes are TRBV5-6 and TRBJ1-1; D gene uncertain. CDR3 size: 12 residues. Per germline, CDR1 SGHDT and CDR2 YYEEEE. V was cut by 1 base and J by 11 bases, with 12 bases left in between. The CDR3 reads CASSLRPNEAFF. The CDR3 region has the DNA TGTGCCAGCAGCTTGCGTCCAAATGAGGCTTTCTTT.

This sequence joins TRBV13 and TRBJ2-7; 9 bases are a match to TRBD1. CDR3 length: 16 residues. Germline V CDR1 and CDR2: PRHDT, FYEKMQ (reference sequence). V trimming: 5 bases; J trimming: 5 bases; junction bases outside the gene matches: 13. This CDR3 is CASSPGRGQGSNEQYF. The CDR3 DNA reads TGTGCCAGCAGCCCTGGGAGGGGACAGGGTTCTAACGAGCAGTACTTC. Full variable domain (outside the CDR3, taken from reference TRBV13 and TRBJ2-7): AAGVIQSPRHLIKEKRETATLKCYPIPRHDTVYWYQQGPGQDPQFLISFYEKMQSDKGSIPDRFSAQQFSDYHSELNMSSLELGDSALYFCASSPGRGQGSNEQYFGPGTRLTVT.